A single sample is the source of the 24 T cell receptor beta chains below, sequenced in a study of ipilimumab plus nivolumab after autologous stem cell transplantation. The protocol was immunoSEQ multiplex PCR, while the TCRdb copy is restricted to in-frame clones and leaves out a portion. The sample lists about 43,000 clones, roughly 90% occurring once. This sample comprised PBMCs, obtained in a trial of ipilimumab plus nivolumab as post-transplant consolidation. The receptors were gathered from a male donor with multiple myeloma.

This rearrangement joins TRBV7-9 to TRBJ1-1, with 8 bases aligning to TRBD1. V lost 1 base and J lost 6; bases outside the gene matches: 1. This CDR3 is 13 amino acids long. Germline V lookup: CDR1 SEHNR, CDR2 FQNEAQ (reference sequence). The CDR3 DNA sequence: TGTGCCAGCAGCTTAGAACAGGGGGCTGAAGCTTTCTTT. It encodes CASSLEQGAEAFF.

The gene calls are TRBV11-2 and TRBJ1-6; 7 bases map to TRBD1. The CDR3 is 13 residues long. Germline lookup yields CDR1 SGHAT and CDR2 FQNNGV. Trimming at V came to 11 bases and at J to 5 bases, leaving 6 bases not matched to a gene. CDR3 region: CAWGQTNNSPLHF. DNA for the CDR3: TGTGCCTGGGGACAGACGAATAATTCACCCCTCCACTTT.

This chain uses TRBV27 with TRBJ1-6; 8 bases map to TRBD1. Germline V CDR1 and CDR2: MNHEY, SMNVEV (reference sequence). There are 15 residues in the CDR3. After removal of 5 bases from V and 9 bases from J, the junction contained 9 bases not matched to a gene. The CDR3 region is CASSPDGQGSSPLHF. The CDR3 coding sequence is TGTGCCAGCAGTCCCGATGGACAGGGAAGTTCACCCCTCCACTTT.

The CDR3 protein is CASQQETQYF. The CDR3 nucleotides are TGTGCCAGCCAGCAAGAGACCCAGTACTTC. The rearrangement uses TRBV7-9 and TRBJ2-5; unclear D gene. Trimming shortened V by 8 bases and J by 2 bases, and 3 bases separated the two germline ends. Per the germline V gene, CDR1 is SEHNR and CDR2 is FQNEAQ (reference sequence). This CDR3 spans 10 amino acids.

The CDR3 DNA follows: TGTGCCTGGAGCCACAGGGACCTCCTGACTTTC. Residues: CAWSHRDLLTF. The V gene is TRBV30, the J gene TRBJ2-6; TRBD1 is a possible D gene (6 bases). CDR3 length: 11 residues. Germline V gene data show CDR1 as GTSNPN and CDR2 as SVGIG (reference sequence). V was clipped by 3 bases and J by 14 bases, with 11 bases between them. The full variable domain, with the rest looked up from reference TRBV30 and TRBJ2-6, is SQTIHQWPATLVQPVGSPLSLECTVEGTSNPNLYWYRQAAGRGLQLLFYSVGIGQISSEVPQNLSASRPQDRQFILSSKKLLLSDSGFYLCAWSHRDLLTFGAGSRLTVL.

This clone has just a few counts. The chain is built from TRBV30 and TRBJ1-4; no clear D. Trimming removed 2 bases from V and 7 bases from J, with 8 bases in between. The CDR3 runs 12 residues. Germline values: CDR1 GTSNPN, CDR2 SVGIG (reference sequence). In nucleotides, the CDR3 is TGTGCCTGGAGTAAACGTGGTGAAAAACTGTTTTTT. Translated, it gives CAWSKRGEKLFF.

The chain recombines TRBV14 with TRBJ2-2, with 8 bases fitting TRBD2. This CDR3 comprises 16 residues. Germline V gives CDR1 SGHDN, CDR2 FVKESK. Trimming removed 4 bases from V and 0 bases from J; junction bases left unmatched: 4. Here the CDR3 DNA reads TGTGCCAGCAGCCCTTTTAGCGGGACGAACACCGGGGAGCTGTTTTTT. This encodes CASSPFSGTNTGELFF.

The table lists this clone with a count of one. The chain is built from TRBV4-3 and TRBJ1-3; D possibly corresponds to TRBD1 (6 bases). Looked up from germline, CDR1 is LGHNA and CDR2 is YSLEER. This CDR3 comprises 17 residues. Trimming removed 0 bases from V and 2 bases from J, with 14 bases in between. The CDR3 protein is CASSQEQAGATGNTIYF. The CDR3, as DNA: TGCGCCAGCAGCCAAGAACAGGCGGGGGCAACTGGAAACACCATATATTTT.

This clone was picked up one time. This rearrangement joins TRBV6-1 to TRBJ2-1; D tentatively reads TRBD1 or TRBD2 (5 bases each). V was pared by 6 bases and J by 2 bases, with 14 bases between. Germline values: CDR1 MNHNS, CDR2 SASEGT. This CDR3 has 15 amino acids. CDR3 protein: CASRRDLDTYNEQFF. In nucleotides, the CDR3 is TGTGCCAGCAGGAGGGACCTGGACACCTACAATGAGCAGTTCTTC.

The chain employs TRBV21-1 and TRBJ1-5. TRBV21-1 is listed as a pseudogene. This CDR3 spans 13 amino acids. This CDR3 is CASSQGRGKPQHF. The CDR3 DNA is TGTGCCAGCAGCCAGGGGCGGGGGAAGCCCCAGCATTTT.

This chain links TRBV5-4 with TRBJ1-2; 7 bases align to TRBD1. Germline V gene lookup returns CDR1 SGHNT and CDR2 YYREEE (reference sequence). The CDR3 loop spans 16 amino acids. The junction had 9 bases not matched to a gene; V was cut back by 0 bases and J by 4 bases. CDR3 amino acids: CASSLALGGGGYGYTF. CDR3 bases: TGTGCCAGCAGCTTGGCCTTAGGGGGCGGGGGCTATGGCTACACCTTC.

CDR3 DNA: TGTGCCAGCGCCGTAGGGGACCCCCCTAACTATGGCTACACCTTC. Translating gives CASAVGDPPNYGYTF. The genes are TRBV19 and TRBJ1-2, with TRBD1 as a possible D gene (5 bases). The V end was cut by 9 bases, the J end by 0 bases, with 17 bases between. Germline loops: CDR1 LNHDA, CDR2 SQIVND (reference sequence). This CDR3 is 15 amino acids long.

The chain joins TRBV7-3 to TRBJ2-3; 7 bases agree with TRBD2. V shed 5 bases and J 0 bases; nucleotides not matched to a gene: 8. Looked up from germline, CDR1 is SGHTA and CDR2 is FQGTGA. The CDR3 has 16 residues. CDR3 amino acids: CASSPTSALSTDTQYF. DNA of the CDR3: TGTGCCAGCAGCCCCACTAGCGCCCTAAGCACAGATACGCAGTATTTT.

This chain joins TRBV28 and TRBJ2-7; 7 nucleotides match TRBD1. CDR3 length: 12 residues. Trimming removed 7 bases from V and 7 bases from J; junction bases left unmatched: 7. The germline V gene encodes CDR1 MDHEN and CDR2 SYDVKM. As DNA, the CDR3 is TGTGCCAGCACCGAGGGGGCTGGTGAGCAGTACTTC. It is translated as CASTEGAGEQYF.

CDR3 residues: CATKGDFREAFF. CDR3 nucleotide sequence: TGTGCCACTAAAGGGGACTTTCGGGAAGCTTTCTTT. This chain uses TRBV2 with TRBJ1-1; perhaps TRBD1 as D (5 bases). V lost 10 bases and J lost 8, with 17 bases in between. Germline lookup yields CDR1 SNHLY and CDR2 FYNNEI. The CDR3 extends over 12 amino acids.

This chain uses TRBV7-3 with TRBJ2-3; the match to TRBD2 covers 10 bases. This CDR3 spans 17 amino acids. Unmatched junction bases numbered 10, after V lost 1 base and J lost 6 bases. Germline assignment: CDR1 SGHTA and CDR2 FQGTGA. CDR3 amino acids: CASSLKPAGGQSDTQYF. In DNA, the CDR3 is TGTGCCAGCAGCTTAAAGCCAGCGGGGGGGCAGTCGGATACGCAGTATTTT. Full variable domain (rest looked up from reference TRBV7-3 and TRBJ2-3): GAGVSQTPSNKVTEKGKYVELRCDPISGHTALYWYRQSLGQGPEFLIYFQGTGAADDSGLPNDRFFAVRPEGSVSTLKIQRTERGDSAVYLCASSLKPAGGQSDTQYFGPGTRLTVL.

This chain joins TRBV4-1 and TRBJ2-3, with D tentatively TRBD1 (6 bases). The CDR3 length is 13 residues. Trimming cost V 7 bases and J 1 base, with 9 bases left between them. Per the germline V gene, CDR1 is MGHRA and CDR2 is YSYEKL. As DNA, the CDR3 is TGCGCCAGCAAACAGGGCGGCACAGATACGCAGTATTTT. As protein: CASKQGGTDTQYF.

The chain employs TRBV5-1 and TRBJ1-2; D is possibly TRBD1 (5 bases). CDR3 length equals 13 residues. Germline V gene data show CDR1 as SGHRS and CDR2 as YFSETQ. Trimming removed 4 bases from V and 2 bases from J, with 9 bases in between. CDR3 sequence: CASSLQVNYGYTF. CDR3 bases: TGCGCCAGCAGCCTACAGGTAAACTATGGCTACACCTTC.

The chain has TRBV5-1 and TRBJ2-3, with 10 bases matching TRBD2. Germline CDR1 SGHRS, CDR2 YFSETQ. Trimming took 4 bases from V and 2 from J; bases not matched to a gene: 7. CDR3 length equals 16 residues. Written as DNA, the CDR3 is TGCGCCAGCAGCCTGTGGACTAGCGGACCCACAGATACGCAGTATTTT. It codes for CASSLWTSGPTDTQYF.

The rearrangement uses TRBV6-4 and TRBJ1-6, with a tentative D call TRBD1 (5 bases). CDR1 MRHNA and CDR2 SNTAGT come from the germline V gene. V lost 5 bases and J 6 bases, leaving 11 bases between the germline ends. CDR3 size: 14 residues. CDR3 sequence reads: CASSPRGSNSPLHF. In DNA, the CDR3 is TGTGCCAGCAGTCCCCGGGGGTCTAATTCACCCCTCCACTTT.

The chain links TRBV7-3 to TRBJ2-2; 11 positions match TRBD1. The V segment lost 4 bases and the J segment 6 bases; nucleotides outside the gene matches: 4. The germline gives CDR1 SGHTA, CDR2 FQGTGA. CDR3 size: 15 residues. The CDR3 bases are TGTGCCAGCAGCTCCCCGGGACAGGGGGCCGGGGAGCTGTTTTTT. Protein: CASSSPGQGAGELFF.

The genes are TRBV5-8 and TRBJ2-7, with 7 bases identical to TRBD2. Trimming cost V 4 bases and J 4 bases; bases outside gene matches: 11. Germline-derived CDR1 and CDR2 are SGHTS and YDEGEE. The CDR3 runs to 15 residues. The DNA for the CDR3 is TGTGCCAGCAGCGCGGAGACATGGGGAGGGTACGAGCAGTACTTC. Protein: CASSAETWGGYEQYF.

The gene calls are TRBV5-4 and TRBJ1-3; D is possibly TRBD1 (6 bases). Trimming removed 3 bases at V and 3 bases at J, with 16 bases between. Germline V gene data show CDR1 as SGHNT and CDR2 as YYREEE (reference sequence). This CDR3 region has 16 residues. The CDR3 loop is CASSSADSLFGNTIYF. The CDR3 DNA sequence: TGTGCCAGCAGCTCTGCGGACAGCCTTTTTGGAAACACCATATATTTT.

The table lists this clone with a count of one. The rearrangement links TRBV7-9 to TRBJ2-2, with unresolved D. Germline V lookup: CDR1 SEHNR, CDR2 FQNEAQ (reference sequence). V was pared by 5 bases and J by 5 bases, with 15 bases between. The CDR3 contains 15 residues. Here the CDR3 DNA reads TGTGCCAGCAGCCATAACGACCCTCGAACCGGGGAGCTGTTTTTT. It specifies CASSHNDPRTGELFF. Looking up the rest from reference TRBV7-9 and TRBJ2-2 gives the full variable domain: DTGVSQNPRHKITKRGQNVTFRCDPISEHNRLYWYRQTLGQGPEFLTYFQNEAQLEKSRLLSDRFSAERPKGSFSTLEIQRTEQGDSAMYLCASSHNDPRTGELFFGEGSRLTVL.